What follows are 9 T cell receptor beta chains derived from one specimen sequenced in a study of human T cells and chemical hapten exposure. As for time point: patch test 2, 6 weeks after DPC sensitization. Regarding treatment: therapeutic diphenylcyclopropenone sensitization with weekly scalp DPC. TCRdb reanalysed the RACE reads using MiXCR and keeps one entry per CDR3 protein. Of 85,000 to 100,000 distinct CDR3 sequences detected, approximately 11% appear once; the ten largest clones hold roughly 2.2%. Sequenced here: whole blood, sampled in connection with sensitization to the hapten diphenylcyclopropenone (DPC). The receptors were gathered from a middle-aged man with alopecia areata. Some clones in this sample may be carry-over from other donors' samples.

V gene TRBV9 combines with J gene TRBJ2-5; D is unclear. Looked up from germline, CDR1 is SGDLS and CDR2 is YYNGEE. The ends were cut back, 3 bases at V and 0 bases at J, with 12 bases in the middle. CDR3 length: 15 amino acids. The CDR3 DNA sequence: TGTGCCAGCAGCGCCTCCGCCGGCTACCAAGAGACCCAGTACTTC. It is translated as CASSASAGYQETQYF.

The chain links TRBV27 to TRBJ2-7; D unresolved. Per the germline V gene, CDR1 is MNHEY and CDR2 is SMNVEV (reference sequence). The CDR3 has 14 residues. V was cut by 3 bases and J by 4 bases, with 13 bases left in between. The CDR3 sequence is CASSFLLPSYEQYV. For the CDR3, the DNA is TGTGCCAGCAGTTTCCTGCTCCCGTCTTACGAGCAGTACGTC.

This clonotype was observed many times. This chain connects TRBV11-3 to TRBJ1-5; 10 nucleotides line up with TRBD1. After removal of 4 bases from V and 2 bases from J, the junction contained 8 bases not matched to a gene. CDR1 and CDR2 (germline): SGHNT, YENEEA. The CDR3 consists of 17 residues. CDR3 DNA: TGTGCCAGCAGCTCACCCGGGACAGGGGTTTGCAATCAGCCCCAGCATTTT. Its protein is CASSSPGTGVCNQPQHF.

This clonotype appeared a few times. This rearrangement joins TRBV6-1 to TRBJ1-5; 7 bases agree with TRBD1. V dropped 7 bases and J dropped 3; count of bases not matched to a gene: 12. CDR1 is MNHNS, CDR2 SASEGT, per germline. The CDR3 length is 16 residues. In DNA form, the CDR3 reads TGTGCCAGCAAACCAAACAGGGGACACCTCAATCAGCCCCAGCATTTT. It encodes CASKPNRGHLNQPQHF.

This clonotype was picked up a small number of times. The chain couples TRBV5-4 to TRBJ2-5; perhaps TRBD1 as D (6 bases). Germline-derived CDR1 and CDR2 are SGHNT and YYREEE (reference sequence). The CDR3 totals 13 residues. The germline V and J ends were trimmed by 4 bases and 2 bases, with 9 bases remaining between them. This CDR3 reads CASSDGQQETQYF. For the CDR3, the DNA is TGTGCCAGCAGCGACGGACAGCAAGAGACCCAGTACTTC.

This clonotype appeared many times. The chain joins TRBV7-2 to TRBJ2-1; D remains ambiguous. The germline V and J ends were trimmed by 0 bases and 5 bases, with 5 bases remaining between them. Germline CDR1 is SGHTA and CDR2 is FQGNSA. This CDR3 contains 13 residues. CDR3 protein: CASSLAPNNEQFF. For the CDR3, the DNA is TGTGCCAGCAGCTTAGCGCCGAACAATGAGCAGTTCTTC. Full variable domain (rest looked up from reference TRBV7-2 and TRBJ2-1): GAGVSQSPSNKVTEKGKDVELRCDPISGHTALYWYRQSLGQGLEFLIYFQGNSAPDKSGLPSDRFSAERTGGSVSTLTIQRTQQEDSAVYLCASSLAPNNEQFFGPGTRLTVL.

The chain employs TRBV28 and TRBJ2-3, with D possibly being TRBD2 (5 bases). This CDR3 has 15 residues. CDR1 is MDHEN and CDR2 is SYDVKM in the germline V gene. Deletions cut 3 bases from V and 4 bases from J, with 14 bases between. CDR3 loop: CASSFAGLGADTQYF. The CDR3 DNA follows: TGTGCCAGCAGTTTTGCTGGGTTGGGAGCAGATACGCAGTATTTT.

The table lists this clonotype with many counts. The J gene is TRBJ1-1, the V gene TRBV29-1; D may be TRBD1 (5 bases). CDR1 and CDR2 (germline): SQVTM, ANQGSEA. The germline V and J ends were trimmed by 7 bases and 6 bases, with 15 bases remaining between them. CDR3 size: 12 residues. In DNA form, the CDR3 reads TGCAGCGCTTTCCGGGGGAGAGCTGAAGCTTTCTTT. Its translation is CSAFRGRAEAFF.

This clonotype showed up many times. CDR3 protein: CSVLKRERDTQYF. The CDR3 DNA reads as TGCAGCGTTCTAAAGCGGGAGAGAGATACGCAGTATTTT. The chain uses TRBV29-1 and TRBJ2-3, with TRBD2 matching 8 bases. The CDR3 runs to 13 residues. CDR1 SQVTM and CDR2 ANQGSEA come from the germline V gene. With V trimmed by 5 bases and J by 5 bases, 6 bases remained unmatched.